This entry lists 9 T cell receptor beta chains sequenced from one sample in a study of shared clonotypes between healthy human individuals. Some clones are missing from TCRdb's copy, which holds only in-frame ones; the method was immunoSEQ multiplex PCR. Of about 690,000 clones listed, 90% are singletons. The source material was memory CD8+ T cells from PBMCs. The subset here: CD45RO+ cells pooled with CCR7-negative TemRA cells. The receptors here all came from a man between 18 and 35 years old in good health. Some clones in this sample may be carry-over from other donors' samples.

This chain connects TRBV7-3 to TRBJ2-1; 13 positions match TRBD2. There are 17 residues in the CDR3. CDR1 and CDR2 (germline): SGHTA, FQGTGA. Trimming cost V 3 bases and J 4 bases; bases outside gene matches: 6. CDR3 region: CASSFYPGLAGYNEQFF. DNA for the CDR3: TGTGCCAGCAGCTTCTATCCGGGACTAGCGGGGTACAATGAGCAGTTCTTC.

Points on this clone: A much larger clone sits a single nucleotide away, making a read error possible. The sample has other DNA sequences that encode this CDR3 too. The rearrangement uses TRBV11-2 and TRBJ2-7; D remains unclear. Trimming took 2 bases from V and 2 from J, leaving 4 bases between them. The germline gives CDR1 SGHAT, CDR2 FQNNGV. This CDR3 is built from 12 residues. CDR3 nucleotides: TGTGCCAGCAGCTTAAGGGCCTACGAGCAGTACTTC. It translates to CASSLRAYEQYF.

This sequence joins TRBV28 and TRBJ1-1; TRBD1 aligns across 8 bases. There are 18 residues in the CDR3. The V segment lost 6 bases and the J segment 0 bases; nucleotides outside the gene matches: 15. The germline CDR1 and CDR2 sequences are MDHEN and SYDVKM. The CDR3 protein is CASSRIRDRRGLNTEAFF. The CDR3 coding sequence is TGTGCCAGCAGCCGGATCAGGGACAGGAGGGGTCTGAACACTGAAGCTTTCTTT.

This clone was counted once. The rearrangement links TRBV28 to TRBJ2-1; 10 nucleotides align to TRBD1. The CDR3 totals 15 residues. V dropped 6 bases and J dropped 8; count of bases not matched to a gene: 10. Germline V gives CDR1 MDHEN, CDR2 SYDVKM. CDR3 nucleotides: TGTGCCAGCAGCCACCCCGGGACAGGGGTTGATGAGCAGTTCTTC. Its protein product is CASSHPGTGVDEQFF.

The V call is TRBV7-9, the J call TRBJ2-7, with 9 bases lining up with TRBD2. Germline loops: CDR1 SEHNR, CDR2 FQNEAQ (reference sequence). J gave up 1 base and V 0 bases, and 1 base lay outside the gene matches. There are 15 residues in the CDR3. CDR3 sequence reads: CASSLASGGSYEQYF. The CDR3 region has the DNA TGTGCCAGCAGCTTAGCTAGCGGGGGATCCTACGAGCAGTACTTC.

The rearrangement uses TRBV29-1 and TRBJ1-2; 9 bases are a match to TRBD1. Germline CDR1 is SQVTM and CDR2 is ANQGSEA. Losses at the gene ends were 7 bases for V and 7 bases for J; bases not matched to a gene: 13. The CDR3 covers 14 residues. The CDR3 is CSGVTGQGLPGYTF. The DNA of the CDR3 is TGCAGCGGCGTTACGGGACAGGGACTCCCTGGCTACACCTTC.

The chain is built from TRBV6-4 and TRBJ2-1, with TRBD2 matching 10 bases. The CDR3 contains 15 residues. Germline CDR1 and CDR2: MRHNA and SNTAGT. The V gene end was trimmed by 3 bases and the J gene end by 3 bases; junction bases not matched to a gene: 2. The CDR3 coding sequence is TGTGCCAGCAGTGAAGGGACTAGCGACTACAATGAGCAGTTCTTC. Translation gives CASSEGTSDYNEQFF.

J is TRBJ2-3 and V is TRBV28; 7 nucleotides line up with TRBD1. The V segment lost 2 bases and the J segment 5 bases; nucleotides outside the gene matches: 10. Per the germline V gene, CDR1 is MDHEN and CDR2 is SYDVKM. CDR3 length: 16 amino acids. CDR3 nucleotides: TGTGCCAGCAGTTTAGGGAACAGGGGCGCGGGAGATACGCAGTATTTT. This gives the protein CASSLGNRGAGDTQYF. Full variable domain (outside the CDR3, taken from reference TRBV28 and TRBJ2-3): DVKVTQSSRYLVKRTGEKVFLECVQDMDHENMFWYRQDPGLGLRLIYFSYDVKMKEKGDIPEGYSVSREKKERFSLILESASTNQTSMYLCASSLGNRGAGDTQYFGPGTRLTVL.

The rearrangement uses TRBV29-1 and TRBJ2-3; the D gene could be TRBD1 or TRBD2 (5 bases each). The CDR3 totals 12 residues. Trimming shortened V by 6 bases and J by 4 bases, and 11 bases separated the two germline ends. Germline values: CDR1 SQVTM, CDR2 ANQGSEA. CDR3 sequence reads: CSVEGPADTQYF. In DNA form, the CDR3 reads TGCAGCGTCGAGGGGCCGGCAGATACGCAGTATTTT.